This T cell receptor (beta chain) was observed in a study of blood T cell repertoires in COVID-19. Study-level background: The United States, Italy and Spain were the sources of the acute and convalescent COVID-19 samples.

Per the authors' pipeline: For nucleated cells, counts were estimated from reference gene primer amplification. Repertoires were generated with immunoSEQ multiplex PCR, while TCRdb's copy carries only in-frame clones and drops some. V, J and clone size are taken as reported in that table, and D and trimming were inferred from the DNA itself. The sample carries around 180,000 clones, approximately 83% recorded once. CDR1 and CDR2 (germline): SGDLS, YYNGEE. This CDR3 spans 14 amino acids. V lost 0 bases and J 0 bases, leaving 6 bases between the germline ends. This clonotype was sampled from a human donor with active or convalescent COVID-19. The donor label of this sample is uncertain. Sequences were obtained from peripheral blood. J is TRBJ1-2 and V is TRBV9; no clear D gene. The CDR3 is CASSVAMANYGYTF. The DNA for the CDR3 is TGTGCCAGCAGCGTAGCTATGGCTAACTATGGCTACACCTTC.